This T cell receptor (beta chain) comes out of a study of cytomegalovirus exposure and HLA in healthy donors. Study overall: Findings of an earlier analysis included under 140 million unique TCR beta sequences from about 180 million T cells.

PCR employed 60 Vbeta and 13 Jbeta primers. The data were produced by immunoSEQ multiplex PCR, yet TCRdb's version contains in-frame clones alone and is incomplete. The sample has about 160,000 clones, roughly 85% seen once. Each of the donors was a healthy bone marrow donor. As for this clone: What it binds is not known.

Study-level findings and limits: Roughly uniform depth of sequencing across donors was assumed in presence/absence analyses. Among TCR beta chains, those listed as cytomegalovirus-associated numbered around 160.

Trimming at V came to 0 bases and at J to 6 bases, leaving 9 bases not matched to a gene. This CDR3 has 16 amino acids. The germline gives CDR1 SGDLS, CDR2 YYNGEE. The sample taken for sequencing was PBMCs. The genes are TRBV9 and TRBJ2-1; 7 bases align to TRBD2. The origin of this receptor is a woman aged 45-65 years in good health and CMV-seronegative. The CDR3 nucleotides read TGTGCCAGCAGCGTAGTGGGGGGGGAATCGGTCAATGAGCAGTTCTTC. It codes for CASSVVGGESVNEQFF.